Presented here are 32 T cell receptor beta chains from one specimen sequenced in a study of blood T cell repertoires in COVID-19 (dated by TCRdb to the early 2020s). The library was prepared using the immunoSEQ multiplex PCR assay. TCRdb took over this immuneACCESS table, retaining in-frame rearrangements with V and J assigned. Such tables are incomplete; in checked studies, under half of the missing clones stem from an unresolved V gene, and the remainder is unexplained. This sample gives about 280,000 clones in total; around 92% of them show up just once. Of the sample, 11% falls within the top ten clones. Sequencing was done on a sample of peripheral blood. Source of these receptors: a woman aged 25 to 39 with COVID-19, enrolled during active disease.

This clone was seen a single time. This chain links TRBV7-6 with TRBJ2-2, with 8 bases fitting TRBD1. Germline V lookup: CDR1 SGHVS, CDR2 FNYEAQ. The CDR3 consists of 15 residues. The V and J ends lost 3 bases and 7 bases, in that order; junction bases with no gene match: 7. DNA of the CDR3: TGTGCCAGCAGCTTGGACAGGGCGAGCGGCGGGGAGCTGTTTTTT. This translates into CASSLDRASGGELFF.

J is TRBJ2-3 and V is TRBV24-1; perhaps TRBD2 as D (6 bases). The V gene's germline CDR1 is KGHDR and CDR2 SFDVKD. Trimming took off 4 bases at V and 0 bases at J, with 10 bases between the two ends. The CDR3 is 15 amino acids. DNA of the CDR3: TGTGCCACCAGTGACGCCGGGACTAGCACAGATACGCAGTATTTT. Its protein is CATSDAGTSTDTQYF.

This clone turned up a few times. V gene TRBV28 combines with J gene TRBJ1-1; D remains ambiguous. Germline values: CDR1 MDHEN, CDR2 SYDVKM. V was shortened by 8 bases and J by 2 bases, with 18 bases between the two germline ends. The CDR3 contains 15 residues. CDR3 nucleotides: TGTGCCAGCTCACAAATGCTCAGATTTAACACTGAAGCTTTCTTT. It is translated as CASSQMLRFNTEAFF.

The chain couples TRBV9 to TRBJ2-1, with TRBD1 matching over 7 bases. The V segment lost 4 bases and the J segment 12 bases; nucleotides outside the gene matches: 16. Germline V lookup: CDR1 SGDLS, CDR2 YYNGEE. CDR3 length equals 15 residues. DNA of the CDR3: TGTGCCAGCAGCCCTTCACAGGGGCCGGGAAGGGGGCAGTTCTTC. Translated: CASSPSQGPGRGQFF.

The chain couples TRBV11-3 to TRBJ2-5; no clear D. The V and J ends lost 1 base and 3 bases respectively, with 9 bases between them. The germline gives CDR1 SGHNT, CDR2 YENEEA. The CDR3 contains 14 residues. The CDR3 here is CASSLAGIEETQYF. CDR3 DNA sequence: TGTGCCAGCAGCTTAGCTGGCATTGAAGAGACCCAGTACTTC.

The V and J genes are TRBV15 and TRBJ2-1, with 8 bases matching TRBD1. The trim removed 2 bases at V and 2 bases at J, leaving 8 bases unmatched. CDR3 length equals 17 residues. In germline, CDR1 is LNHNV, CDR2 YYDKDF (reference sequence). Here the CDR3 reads CATSRRTGTGAYNEQFF. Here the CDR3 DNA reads TGTGCCACCAGCAGAAGGACCGGGACAGGAGCCTACAATGAGCAGTTCTTC.

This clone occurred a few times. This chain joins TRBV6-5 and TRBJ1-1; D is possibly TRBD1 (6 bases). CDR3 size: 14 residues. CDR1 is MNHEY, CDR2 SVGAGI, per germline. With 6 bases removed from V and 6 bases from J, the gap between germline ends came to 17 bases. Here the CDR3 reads CASRKGHRGAEAFF. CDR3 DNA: TGTGCCAGCAGAAAGGGACACCGAGGGGCTGAAGCTTTCTTT.

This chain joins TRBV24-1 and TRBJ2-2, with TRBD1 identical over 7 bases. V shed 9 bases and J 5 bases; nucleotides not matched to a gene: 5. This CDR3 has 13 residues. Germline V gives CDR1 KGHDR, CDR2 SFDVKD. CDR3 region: CATSEQGTGELFF. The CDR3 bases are TGTGCCACCTCAGAACAGGGGACCGGGGAGCTGTTTTTT.

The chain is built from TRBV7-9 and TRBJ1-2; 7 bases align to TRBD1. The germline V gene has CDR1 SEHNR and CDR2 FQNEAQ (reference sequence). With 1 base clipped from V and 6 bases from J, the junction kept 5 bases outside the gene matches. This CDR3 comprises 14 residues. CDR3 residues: CASSLGRDRHGYTF. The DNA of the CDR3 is TGTGCCAGCAGCTTAGGTAGGGACAGACATGGCTACACCTTC.

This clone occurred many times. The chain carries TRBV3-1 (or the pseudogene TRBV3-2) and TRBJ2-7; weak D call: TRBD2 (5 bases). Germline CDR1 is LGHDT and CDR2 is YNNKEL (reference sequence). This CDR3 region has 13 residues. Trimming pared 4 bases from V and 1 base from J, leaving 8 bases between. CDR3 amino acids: CASSLGESYEQYF. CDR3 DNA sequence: TGTGCCAGCAGCCTCGGGGAATCCTACGAGCAGTACTTC.

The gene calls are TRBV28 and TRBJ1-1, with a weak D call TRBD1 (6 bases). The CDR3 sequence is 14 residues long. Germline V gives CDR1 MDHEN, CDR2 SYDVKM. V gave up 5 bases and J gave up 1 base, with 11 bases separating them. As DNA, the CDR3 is TGTGCCAGCAGTCTGGGACAAAAGAACACTGAAGCTTTCTTT. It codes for CASSLGQKNTEAFF. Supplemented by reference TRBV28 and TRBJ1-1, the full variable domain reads DVKVTQSSRYLVKRTGEKVFLECVQDMDHENMFWYRQDPGLGLRLIYFSYDVKMKEKGDIPEGYSVSREKKERFSLILESASTNQTSMYLCASSLGQKNTEAFFGQGTRLTVV.

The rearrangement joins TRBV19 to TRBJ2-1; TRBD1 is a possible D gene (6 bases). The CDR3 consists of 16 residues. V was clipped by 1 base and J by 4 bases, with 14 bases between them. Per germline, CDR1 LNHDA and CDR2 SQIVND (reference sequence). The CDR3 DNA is TGTGCCAGTAGTATAGTAGGCCTAGGGGGATACAATGAGCAGTTCTTC. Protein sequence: CASSIVGLGGYNEQFF.

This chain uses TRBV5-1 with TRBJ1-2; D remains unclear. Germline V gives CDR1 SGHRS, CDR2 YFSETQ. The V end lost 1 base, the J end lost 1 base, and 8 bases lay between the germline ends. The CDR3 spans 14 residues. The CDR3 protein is CASSLLSLNYGYTF. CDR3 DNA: TGCGCCAGCAGCTTGTTGAGCCTTAACTATGGCTACACCTTC. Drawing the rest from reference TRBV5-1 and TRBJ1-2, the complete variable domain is KAGVTQTPRYLIKTRGQQVTLSCSPISGHRSVSWYQQTPGQGLQFLFEYFSETQRNKGNFPGRFSGRQFSNSRSEMNVSTLELGDSALYLCASSLLSLNYGYTFGSGTRLTVV.

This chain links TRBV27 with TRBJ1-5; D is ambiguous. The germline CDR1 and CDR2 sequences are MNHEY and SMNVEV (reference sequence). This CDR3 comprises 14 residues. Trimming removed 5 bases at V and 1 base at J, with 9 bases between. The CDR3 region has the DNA TGTGCCAGCAGTCCCTGGCCGAGCAATCAGCCCCAGCATTTT. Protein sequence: CASSPWPSNQPQHF.

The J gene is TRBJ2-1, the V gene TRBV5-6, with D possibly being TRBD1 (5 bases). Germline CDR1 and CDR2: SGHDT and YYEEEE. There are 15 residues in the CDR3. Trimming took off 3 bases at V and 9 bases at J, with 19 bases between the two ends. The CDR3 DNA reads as TGTGCCAGCAGCTCCCCCAGGGATTGGAGCGTTGAGCAGTTCTTC. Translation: CASSSPRDWSVEQFF.

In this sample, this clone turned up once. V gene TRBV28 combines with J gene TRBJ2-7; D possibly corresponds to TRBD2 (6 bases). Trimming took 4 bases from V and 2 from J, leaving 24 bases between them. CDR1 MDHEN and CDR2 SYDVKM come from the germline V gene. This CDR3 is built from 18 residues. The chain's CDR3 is CASSSSPGPGLETYEQYF. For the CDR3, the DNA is TGTGCCAGCAGTTCCAGCCCCGGACCGGGACTGGAAACCTACGAGCAGTACTTC.

This CDR3 reads CASSRGQITWNSPLHF. The CDR3 bases are TGCGCCAGCAGCAGGGGACAGATTACCTGGAATTCACCCCTCCACTTT. This chain uses TRBV5-1 with TRBJ1-6; TRBD1 agrees at 7 bases. The ends lost 4 bases at V and 7 bases at J; junction bases unmatched: 11. The CDR3 is 16 residues long. The germline V gene encodes CDR1 SGHRS and CDR2 YFSETQ. Together with reference TRBV5-1 and TRBJ1-6, the CDR3 gives the full variable domain: KAGVTQTPRYLIKTRGQQVTLSCSPISGHRSVSWYQQTPGQGLQFLFEYFSETQRNKGNFPGRFSGRQFSNSRSEMNVSTLELGDSALYLCASSRGQITWNSPLHFGNGTRLTVT.

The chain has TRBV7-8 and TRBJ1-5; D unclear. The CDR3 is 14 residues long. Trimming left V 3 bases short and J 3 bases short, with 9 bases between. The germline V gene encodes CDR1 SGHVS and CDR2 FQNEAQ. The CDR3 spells CASSFGEVNQPQHF. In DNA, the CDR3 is TGTGCCAGCAGCTTTGGGGAGGTCAATCAGCCCCAGCATTTT.

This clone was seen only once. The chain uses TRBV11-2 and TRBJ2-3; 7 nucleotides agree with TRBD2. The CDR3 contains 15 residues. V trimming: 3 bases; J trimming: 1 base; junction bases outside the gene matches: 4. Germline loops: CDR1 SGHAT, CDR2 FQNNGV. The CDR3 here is CASSFGTSGTDTQYF. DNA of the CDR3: TGTGCCAGCAGCTTCGGCACTAGCGGCACAGATACGCAGTATTTT. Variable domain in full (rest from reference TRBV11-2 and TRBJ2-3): EAGVAQSPRYKIIEKRQSVAFWCNPISGHATLYWYQQILGQGPKLLIQFQNNGVVDDSQLPKDRFSAERLKGVDSTLKIQPAKLEDSAVYLCASSFGTSGTDTQYFGPGTRLTVL.

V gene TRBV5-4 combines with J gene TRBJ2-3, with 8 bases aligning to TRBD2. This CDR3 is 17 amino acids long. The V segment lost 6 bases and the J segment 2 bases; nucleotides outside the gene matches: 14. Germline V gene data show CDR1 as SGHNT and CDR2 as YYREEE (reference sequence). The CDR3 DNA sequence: TGTGCCAGCACCGACCTCGGGAGGCGGGGGGTCACAGATACGCAGTATTTT. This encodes CASTDLGRRGVTDTQYF.

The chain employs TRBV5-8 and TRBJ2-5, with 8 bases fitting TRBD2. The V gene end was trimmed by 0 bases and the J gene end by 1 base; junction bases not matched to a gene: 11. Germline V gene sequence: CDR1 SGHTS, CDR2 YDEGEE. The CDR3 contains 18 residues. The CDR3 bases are TGTGCCAGCAGCTTGGAGGGGTCCGGCGGGGGGCTCCAAGAGACCCAGTACTTC. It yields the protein CASSLEGSGGGLQETQYF.

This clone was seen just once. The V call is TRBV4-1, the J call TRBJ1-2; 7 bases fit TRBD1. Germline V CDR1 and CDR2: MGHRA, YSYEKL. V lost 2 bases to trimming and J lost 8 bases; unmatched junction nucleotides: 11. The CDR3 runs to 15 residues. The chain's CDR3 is CASSQRQGKDWGYTF. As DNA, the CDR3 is TGCGCCAGCAGCCAAAGACAGGGAAAGGACTGGGGCTACACCTTC.

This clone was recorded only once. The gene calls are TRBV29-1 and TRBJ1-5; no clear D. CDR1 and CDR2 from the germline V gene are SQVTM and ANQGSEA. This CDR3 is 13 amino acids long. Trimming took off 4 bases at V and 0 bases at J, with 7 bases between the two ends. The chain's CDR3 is CSVGSYSNQPQHF. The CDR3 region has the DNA TGCAGCGTTGGGAGTTATAGCAATCAGCCCCAGCATTTT.

This CDR3 reads CASSDTGTVISQPQHF. The CDR3 nucleotides read TGTGCCAGTAGTGATACCGGGACAGTTATTTCCCAGCCCCAGCATTTT. The chain employs TRBV19 and TRBJ1-5, with 7 bases identical to TRBD1. The CDR3 has 16 amino acids. Germline V gene lookup returns CDR1 LNHDA and CDR2 SQIVND (reference sequence). The ends lost 5 bases at V and 7 bases at J; junction bases unmatched: 14. Based on the CDR3 plus reference TRBV19 and TRBJ1-5, the full variable domain is DGGITQSPKYLFRKEGQNVTLSCEQNLNHDAMYWYRQDPGQGLRLIYYSQIVNDFQKGDIAEGYSVSREKKESFPLTVTSAQKNPTAFYLCASSDTGTVISQPQHFGDGTRLSIL.

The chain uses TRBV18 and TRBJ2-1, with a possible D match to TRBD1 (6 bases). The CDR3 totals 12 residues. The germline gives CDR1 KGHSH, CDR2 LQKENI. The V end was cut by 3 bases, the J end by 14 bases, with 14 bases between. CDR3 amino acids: CASSPQTGGEFF. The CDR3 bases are TGTGCCAGCTCACCCCAGACAGGTGGTGAGTTCTTC.

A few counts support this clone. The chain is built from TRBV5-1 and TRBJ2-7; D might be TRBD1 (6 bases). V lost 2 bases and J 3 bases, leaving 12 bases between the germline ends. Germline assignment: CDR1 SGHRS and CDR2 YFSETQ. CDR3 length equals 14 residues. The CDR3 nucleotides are TGCGCCAGCAGCTTTAGGGCGGACAGCTACGAGCAGTACTTC. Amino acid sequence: CASSFRADSYEQYF.

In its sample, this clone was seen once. CDR3 in amino acids: CASSPARQETQYF. The CDR3, as DNA: TGTGCCAGCTCACCCGCCCGGCAAGAGACCCAGTACTTC. The chain employs TRBV18 and TRBJ2-5; D is unresolved. CDR1 is KGHSH and CDR2 is LQKENI in the germline V gene. The V gene lost 3 bases and the J gene lost 2 bases, with 7 bases spanning the gap. The CDR3 length is 13 residues.

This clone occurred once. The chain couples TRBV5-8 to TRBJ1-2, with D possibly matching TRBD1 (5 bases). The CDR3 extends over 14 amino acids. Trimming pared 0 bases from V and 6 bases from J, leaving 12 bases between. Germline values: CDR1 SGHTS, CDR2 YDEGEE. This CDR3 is CASSLAGVVNGYTF. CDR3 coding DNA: TGTGCCAGCAGCTTGGCGGGGGTAGTGAATGGCTACACCTTC.

The CDR3 loop is CASRRDWNQPQHF. CDR3 DNA: TGTGCCAGCAGACGGGACTGGAATCAGCCCCAGCATTTT. The genes are TRBV6-5 and TRBJ1-5; D is perhaps TRBD1 (5 bases). This CDR3 has 13 amino acids. Trimming removed 6 bases at V and 4 bases at J, with 10 bases between. CDR1 and CDR2 from the germline V gene are MNHEY and SVGAGI.

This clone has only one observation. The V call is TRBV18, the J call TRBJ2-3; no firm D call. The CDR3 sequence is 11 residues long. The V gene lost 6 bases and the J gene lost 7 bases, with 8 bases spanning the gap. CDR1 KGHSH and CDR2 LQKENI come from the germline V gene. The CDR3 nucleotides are TGTGCCAGCTCCCCTCCCCATACGCAGTATTTT. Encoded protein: CASSPPHTQYF.

CDR3: CSVVPELTEAFF. CDR3 in DNA: TGCAGCGTTGTCCCCGAGCTCACTGAAGCTTTCTTT. The chain carries TRBV29-1 and TRBJ1-1; D not resolved. The germline V and J ends were trimmed by 4 bases and 4 bases, with 10 bases remaining between them. Germline CDR1 is SQVTM and CDR2 is ANQGSEA. This CDR3 has 12 amino acids.

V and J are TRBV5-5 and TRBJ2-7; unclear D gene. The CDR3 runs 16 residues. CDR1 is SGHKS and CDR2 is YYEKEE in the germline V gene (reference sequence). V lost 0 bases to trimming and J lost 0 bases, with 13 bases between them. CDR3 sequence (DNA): TGTGCCAGCAGCTTGGCGGTAGGCAGGCTCTCCTACGAGCAGTACTTC. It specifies CASSLAVGRLSYEQYF.